This is a list of T cell receptor beta chains from one sample in a study of shared T cell receptors in the human thymus. Some clones are missing from TCRdb's copy, which holds only in-frame ones; the method was immunoSEQ multiplex PCR. This table holds almost 550,000 clones, approximately 80% found once. These records were also assigned to another study, of human thymus T cells.

The material sequenced was thymocytes. Every receptor here comes from a boy younger than two with a congenital heart defect. Both conserved end residues are part of each CDR3. The D gene is left open where the match is weak. Clone sizes are given selectively: once, few, many, or a class where the clone is expanded.

j_call d_call v_call clone_size cdr3_aa cdr3_nt
TRBJ1-1 TRBD1 TRBV6-1 - CASSERKGDRPREAFF TGTGCCAGCAGTGAAAGGAAGGGGGACAGGCCACGGGAAGCTTTCTTT
TRBJ2-5 - TRBV4-3 - CASSQKTGHQETQYF TGCGCCAGCAGCCAAAAGACAGGTCACCAAGAGACCCAGTACTTC
TRBJ2-7 TRBD2 TRBV5-1 - CASSVQTSGRRYEQYF TGCGCCAGCAGCGTCCAGACTAGCGGGAGACGATACGAGCAGTACTTC
TRBJ1-4 - TRBV29-1 - CSVPGQQGANEKLFF TGCAGCGTTCCTGGGCAACAGGGAGCTAATGAAAAACTGTTTTTT
TRBJ2-7 TRBD2 TRBV7-2 - CASSFSSGTSAPYEQYF TGTGCCAGCAGCTTTAGTTCCGGGACTAGCGCTCCCTACGAGCAGTACTTC
TRBJ1-1 - TRBV16 few CASSQLDSLTEAFF TGTGCCAGCAGCCAATTGGACAGCCTCACTGAAGCTTTCTTT
TRBJ2-1 TRBD2 TRBV4-3 - CASSQDQAGAHNEQFF TGCGCCAGCAGCCAAGATCAGGCGGGAGCCCACAATGAGCAGTTCTTC
TRBJ2-7 TRBD2 TRBV11-2 - CASSLGGTSGKEKQYF TGTGCCAGCAGCTTAGGGGGTACTAGCGGGAAGGAGAAGCAGTACTTC
TRBJ1-1 TRBD1 TRBV25-1 - CASRLEPGQGETEAFF TGTGCCAGCAGGCTCGAACCGGGACAGGGGGAGACTGAAGCTTTCTTT
TRBJ2-7 TRBD2 TRBV4-1 few CASSQDLAGGGYEQYF TGCGCCAGCAGCCAAGATTTGGCGGGAGGGGGTTACGAGCAGTACTTC
TRBJ2-7 TRBD2 TRBV30 few CAWSIGAGGRAAWDEQYF TGTGCCTGGAGTATTGGAGCGGGGGGGCGGGCGGCATGGGACGAGCAGTACTTC
TRBJ1-5 - TRBV25-1 - CASSSSDRESQPQHF TGTGCCAGCAGTTCTTCAGACCGGGAGAGTCAGCCCCAGCATTTT
TRBJ1-2 - TRBV27 few CASSLSLGGEDYGYTF TGTGCCAGCAGTTTATCCTTGGGGGGGGAGGACTATGGCTACACCTTC
TRBJ2-7 TRBD2 TRBV7-6 - CASSPGTSRSYEQYF TGTGCCAGCAGCCCCGGGACTAGCCGATCCTACGAGCAGTACTTC
TRBJ2-2 - TRBV5-6 - CASSPRDFFGNTGELFF TGTGCCAGCAGCCCACGGGACTTCTTTGGGAACACCGGGGAGCTGTTTTTT
TRBJ2-7 TRBD2 TRBV19 - CASSPRTSGTCEQYF TGTGCCAGTAGTCCCAGGACTAGCGGGACCTGCGAGCAGTACTTC
TRBJ2-7 - TRBV5-1 - CASSSGSGGNYEQYF TGCGCCAGCAGCTCGGGATCTGGGGGGAACTACGAGCAGTACTTC
TRBJ2-1 TRBD1 TRBV19 - CASSRTGGGEQFF TGTGCCAGTAGTAGGACAGGGGGAGGTGAGCAGTTCTTC
TRBJ2-3 TRBD2 TRBV29-1 - CSVVVGGFTDTQYF TGCAGCGTTGTTGTGGGAGGGTTCACAGATACGCAGTATTTT
TRBJ2-3 TRBD2 TRBV7-8 few CASSLVSGRYSSTDTQYF TGTGCCAGCAGCTTAGTGTCCGGGAGGTATTCTAGCACAGATACGCAGTATTTT
TRBJ2-7 - TRBV19 - CASSIGRAALRAGRKYEQYF TGTGCCAGTAGTATAGGGCGTGCTGCCCTAAGGGCGGGAAGAAAATACGAGCAGTACTTC
TRBJ2-7 TRBD2 TRBV5-4 - CASSYSGRHSYEQYF TGTGCCAGCAGCTATAGCGGGAGGCACTCCTACGAGCAGTACTTC
TRBJ1-5 - TRBV4-3 - CASSQGLYNQPQHF TGCGCCAGCAGCCAAGGACTCTACAATCAGCCCCAGCATTTT
TRBJ2-7 - TRBV11-2 - CASSHRRAREQYF TGTGCCAGCAGCCACCGGAGGGCTCGCGAGCAGTACTTC
TRBJ2-5 - TRBV9 - CASSADSQETQYF TGTGCCAGCAGCGCGGACAGCCAAGAGACCCAGTACTTC
TRBJ2-7 - TRBV4-1 - CASSPGVKASRTYEQYF TGCGCCAGCAGCCCAGGGGTAAAGGCTTCTAGAACCTACGAGCAGTACTTC
TRBJ2-3 - TRBV30 - CAWSVRQDSTDTQYF TGTGCCTGGAGTGTAAGACAGGATAGCACAGATACGCAGTATTTT
TRBJ2-6 - TRBV27 - CASSWGLGGSGANVLTF TGTGCCAGCAGTTGGGGCCTCGGGGGTTCTGGGGCCAACGTCCTGACTTTC
TRBJ2-7 TRBD2 TRBV7-8 - CASSHGRASNEQYF TGTGCCAGCAGTCACGGGAGGGCCTCGAACGAGCAGTACTTC
TRBJ2-7 - TRBV4-1 - CASSQEGAYEQYF TGCGCCAGCAGCCAAGAAGGAGCTTACGAGCAGTACTTC
TRBJ2-1 TRBD2 TRBV30 few CAWAGTAGAYNEQFF TGTGCCTGGGCGGGAACGGCGGGAGCTTACAATGAGCAGTTCTTC
TRBJ2-7 - TRBV2 once CASSSGEQYF TGTGCCAGCAGTAGCGGAGAGCAGTACTTC
TRBJ1-1 - TRBV28 once CASTTPGRGAFF TGTGCCAGCACAACACCCGGCAGAGGAGCTTTCTTT
TRBJ2-1 TRBD2 TRBV15 - CATSRVETSGTGEQFF TGTGCCACCAGCAGAGTGGAGACTAGCGGAACGGGTGAGCAGTTCTTC
TRBJ1-4 TRBD1 TRBV10-3 - CAISITGDNEKLFF TGTGCCATCAGTATCACAGGGGATAATGAAAAACTGTTTTTT
TRBJ1-1 - TRBV29-1 once CSAGGGRTEAFF TGCAGCGCGGGGGGTGGAAGAACTGAAGCTTTCTTT
TRBJ1-2 - TRBV6-5 - CASSYRDTLYGYTF TGTGCCAGCAGTTACAGGGACACCCTCTATGGCTACACCTTC
TRBJ2-7 TRBD1 TRBV11-2 - CASSLEVGQGGLTCEQYF TGTGCCAGCAGCTTAGAAGTGGGACAGGGCGGTCTGACATGCGAGCAGTACTTC
TRBJ2-7 TRBD2 TRBV7-2 - CASSLAIGTTVYEQYF TGTGCCAGCAGCTTAGCAATCGGGACTACCGTGTACGAGCAGTACTTC
TRBJ2-7 - TRBV2 - CASSDPGYSYEQYF TGTGCCAGCAGTGATCCGGGATACTCCTACGAGCAGTACTTC
TRBJ2-5 TRBD2 TRBV7-8 - CASSLDRTSGQETQYF TGTGCCAGCAGCTTAGACCGGACTAGCGGACAAGAGACCCAGTACTTC